A selection of T cell receptor beta chains follows, all from one sample in a study of CD8 T cells in Susac syndrome. Each CDR3 protein is one row after TCRdb ran MiXCR on the immunoSEQ multiplex PCR reads. The table lists over 200,000 distinct CDR3 sequences, approximately 95% of them singletons. The sample comprised CD4+ T cells from PBMCs. The receptors were sampled from a human donor with multiple sclerosis. Each CDR3 is given with its conserved first and last residue. D genes are given only for firm matches. Clone size is not always given. Where it is, it says once, few, many or a class for expanded clones.

clone size	D gene	V gene	J gene	CDR3 protein	CDR3 DNA
NA	NA	TRBV9	TRBJ1-1	CASSVKAVNTEAFF	TGTGCCAGCAGCGTAAAGGCGGTGAACACTGAAGCTTTCTTT
NA	NA	TRBV19	TRBJ2-7	CASSVQGSHEQYF	TGTGCCAGTAGTGTACAGGGAAGCCACGAGCAGTACTTC
NA	NA	TRBV18	TRBJ2-5	CASSPMGAQETQYF	TGTGCCAGCTCACCAATGGGAGCCCAAGAGACCCAGTACTTC
NA	TRBD1	TRBV30	TRBJ1-2	CAWLDRRYTF	TGTGCCTGGTTGGACAGGCGCTACACCTTC
once	NA	TRBV3-1	TRBJ2-6	CASSQDLRGAGANVLTF	TGTGCCAGCAGCCAAGATCTAAGGGGTGCTGGGGCCAACGTCCTGACTTTC
NA	NA	TRBV11-2	TRBJ2-5	CASSSHLRGETQYF	TGTGCCAGCAGCTCGCACCTCAGGGGAGAGACCCAGTACTTC
NA	NA	TRBV25-1	TRBJ2-1	CASSELEGGRFF	TGTGCCAGCAGTGAATTGGAAGGGGGGCGGTTCTTC
NA	NA	TRBV7-2	TRBJ2-5	CASSLGGEETQYF	TGTGCCAGCAGTTTAGGCGGAGAAGAGACCCAGTACTTC
NA	NA	TRBV14	TRBJ2-5	CASSQEKSTETQYF	TGTGCCAGCAGCCAAGAGAAGAGTACCGAGACCCAGTACTTC
once	NA	TRBV7-9	TRBJ2-4	CASSLRSQAKNIQYF	TGTGCCAGCAGTTTAAGGTCTCAAGCCAAAAACATTCAGTACTTC
NA	NA	TRBV30	TRBJ2-5	CAWSPQETQYF	TGTGCCTGGAGTCCCCAGGAGACCCAGTACTTC
NA	NA	TRBV4-2	TRBJ2-3	CASSQASAAGGDTQYF	TGTGCCAGCAGCCAAGCTTCGGCGGCCGGGGGAGATACGCAGTATTTT
NA	NA	TRBV12-3/TRBV12-4	TRBJ1-2	CASSTVGGYGYTF	TGTGCCAGCAGCACCGTAGGTGGCTATGGCTACACCTTC
NA	TRBD1	TRBV3-1	TRBJ1-6	CASSQVGTGGDSPLHF	TGTGCCAGCAGCCAAGTCGGGACAGGGGGGGATTCACCCCTCCACTTT
once	NA	TRBV10-3	TRBJ2-1	CAISESPDFSYNEQFF	TGTGCCATCAGTGAGTCTCCAGACTTCTCCTACAATGAGCAGTTCTTC
NA	TRBD2	TRBV19	TRBJ2-5	CASSITLAVGQTQYF	TGTGCCAGTAGTATAACGCTAGCGGTCGGCCAGACCCAGTACTTC
once	NA	TRBV18	TRBJ1-5	CASSEGRDQPQHF	TGTGCCAGCTCAGAGGGCAGGGATCAGCCCCAGCATTTT
NA	NA	TRBV25-1	TRBJ2-1	CASSEFPRGAKQFF	TGTGCCAGCAGTGAATTCCCCAGGGGAGCTAAGCAGTTCTTC
NA	TRBD1	TRBV29-1	TRBJ2-1	CSGPGQGSNEQFF	TGCAGCGGTCCGGGACAGGGGAGCAATGAGCAGTTCTTC
NA	NA	TRBV7-2	TRBJ1-6	CASTLAGTANSPLHF	TGTGCCAGCACCCTCGCGGGGACCGCTAATTCACCCCTCCACTTT
NA	NA	TRBV7-3	TRBJ1-1	CASSTVAGMNTEAFF	TGTGCCAGCAGCACCGTCGCGGGGATGAACACTGAAGCTTTCTTT
NA	TRBD1	TRBV29-1	TRBJ1-1	CSVERTGVAFF	TGCAGCGTCGAAAGGACAGGGGTGGCTTTCTTT
NA	NA	TRBV3-1	TRBJ1-6	CASSQDSTQTHSPLHF	TGTGCCAGCAGCCAAGATTCGACTCAGACCCATTCACCCCTCCACTTT
NA	TRBD2	TRBV7-9	TRBJ2-3	CASSPSLAGSTDTQYF	TGTGCCAGCAGCCCCAGCCTAGCGGGGAGCACAGATACGCAGTATTTT
NA	NA	TRBV14	TRBJ2-4	CASSQDPRGNIQYF	TGTGCCAGCAGCCAAGATCCGAGGGGAAACATTCAGTACTTC
NA	NA	TRBV2	TRBJ2-7	CASNLRIYEQYF	TGTGCCAGCAATTTGAGGATCTACGAGCAGTACTTC
few	NA	TRBV5-4	TRBJ1-6	CASSLLGSPLHF	TGTGCCAGCAGCTTGTTAGGGTCACCCCTCCACTTT
NA	NA	TRBV7-9	TRBJ1-2	CASSPETYGYTF	TGTGCCAGCAGCCCCGAAACCTATGGCTACACCTTC
NA	NA	TRBV12-3/TRBV12-4	TRBJ2-3	CASSLELRGTDTQYF	TGTGCCAGCAGTTTAGAACTACGGGGCACAGATACGCAGTATTTT
NA	NA	TRBV6-5	TRBJ2-7	CASRGTGAYEQYF	TGTGCCAGCAGGGGGACGGGGGCCTACGAGCAGTACTTC
NA	NA	TRBV3-1	TRBJ1-1	CASSPQVGNTEAFF	TGTGCCAGCAGCCCTCAGGTAGGGAACACTGAAGCTTTCTTT
NA	NA	TRBV3-1	TRBJ1-1	CASSQVVETEAFF	TGTGCCAGCAGCCAAGTTGTAGAAACTGAAGCTTTCTTT
NA	NA	TRBV12-3/TRBV12-4	TRBJ2-1	CASSTPGKGNEQFF	TGTGCCAGCAGTACCCCCGGGAAGGGCAATGAGCAGTTCTTC
NA	NA	TRBV20-1	TRBJ2-3	CSAIQGTDTQYF	TGCAGTGCCATACAGGGAACAGATACGCAGTATTTT
NA	TRBD1	TRBV11-2	TRBJ2-4	CASSLGTGDTKNIQYF	TGTGCCAGCAGCTTAGGGACAGGGGATACCAAAAACATTCAGTACTTC
NA	TRBD1	TRBV5-6	TRBJ2-2	CASRNDRTGINTGELFF	TGTGCCAGCAGAAATGACAGGACAGGGATAAACACCGGGGAGCTGTTTTTT
NA	NA	TRBV18	TRBJ1-2	CASSPFGEGTRYTF	TGTGCCAGCTCACCTTTCGGCGAGGGGACGCGCTACACCTTC
NA	NA	TRBV5-6	TRBJ1-2	CATRTGTANYGYTF	TGTGCCACTCGAACCGGGACTGCTAACTATGGCTACACCTTC
NA	TRBD1	TRBV15	TRBJ1-2	CATSTRGGGVYGYTF	TGTGCCACCAGCACCCGAGGAGGGGGCGTCTATGGCTACACCTTC
NA	NA	TRBV11-2	TRBJ2-3	CASRGIGVDTQYF	TGTGCCAGCAGGGGTATAGGAGTGGATACGCAGTATTTT
NA	NA	TRBV29-1	TRBJ1-1	CSGGQGLANTEAFF	TGCAGCGGAGGGCAAGGACTGGCGAACACTGAAGCTTTCTTT
NA	NA	TRBV7-9	TRBJ2-2	CASIQGSTSAGELFF	TGTGCCAGCATCCAAGGTTCCACATCGGCCGGGGAGCTGTTTTTT
NA	NA	TRBV12-3/TRBV12-4	TRBJ1-2	CASSLAGGAGFHGYTF	TGTGCCAGCAGTTTAGCTGGAGGGGCAGGGTTCCATGGCTACACCTTC
NA	NA	TRBV7-3	TRBJ2-1	CASSLTTIGEQFF	TGTGCCAGCAGCTTAACGACTATTGGTGAGCAGTTCTTC
NA	NA	TRBV11-2	TRBJ2-4	CASSPRRGAASKNIQYF	TGTGCCAGCAGCCCAAGGAGGGGGGCCGCGTCTAAAAACATTCAGTACTTC
NA	TRBD1	TRBV29-1	TRBJ1-2	CSVDRQGLRSGFGYTF	TGCAGCGTTGATAGACAGGGACTTCGTTCGGGCTTCGGCTACACCTTC
NA	NA	TRBV10-3	TRBJ2-5	CAISRDGQETQYF	TGTGCCATCAGCCGGGACGGCCAAGAGACCCAGTACTTC
NA	NA	TRBV30	TRBJ1-1	CAWTSQGFTEAFF	TGTGCCTGGACGAGTCAGGGGTTTACTGAAGCTTTCTTT
NA	NA	TRBV5-6	TRBJ2-5	CASSLDSTQETQYF	TGTGCCAGCAGCCTGGACAGCACCCAAGAGACCCAGTACTTC
NA	TRBD2	TRBV28	TRBJ2-3	CASSSVGGVRDTQYF	TGTGCCAGCAGTTCTGTCGGGGGGGTTCGAGATACGCAGTATTTT